The clone carrying this T cell receptor (beta chain) was recorded at least ten times. These data are taken from a study of Graves' ophthalmopathy and Graves' hyperthyroidism. Amplification from RNA transcripts yielded the TCR beta CDR3 regions. HTBI primers served in a first-round RT-PCR, which a second-round multiplex PCR followed. TCRdb fed the multiplex PCR reads into MiXCR, producing one record per CDR3 protein. The profile covers 500,000 to 800,000 distinct CDR3 sequences, with about 41% appearing a single time and about 3.3% taken by the ten largest. Germline V lookup: CDR1 SGDLS, CDR2 YYNGEE. This CDR3 contains 15 residues. V lost 4 bases, J lost 6 bases, and 7 bases stayed unmatched.

The sequence was obtained from an adult man with Graves' ophthalmopathy. Specimen: peripheral blood. V usage is TRBV9 and J usage is TRBJ2-2, with 9 bases that match TRBD1. The DNA of the CDR3 is TGTGCCAGCAGCATCGGGACAGGGACAGCCGGGGAGCTGTTTTTT. Protein sequence: CASSIGTGTAGELFF.